This is a list of T cell receptor beta chains from one sample in a study of T cell responses to AZD1222 COVID-19 vaccine. The assay was immunoSEQ multiplex PCR, and TCRdb's table has in-frame clones only and misses some. This sample carries 66,000 or so clones, more than 75% of them seen once, and the ten largest clones take approximately 15%. The source was peripheral blood, collected on day 0 of AZD1222 vaccination. The receptors shown here come from an adult in good health. Each CDR3 is given without its conserved first and last residue. The order of the fields is V gene, clone size, J gene, CDR3 protein. Clone size is stated in some rows and not others, as once, few, many or a class when expanded.

V: TRBV5-1
size: -
J: TRBJ1-6
CDR3: ASSLDNGFNSPLH

V: TRBV6-1
size: -
J: TRBJ2-7
CDR3: ASSEFRPVV

V: TRBV28
size: -
J: TRBJ2-1
CDR3: ASSRRENEQF

V: TRBV7-9
size: -
J: TRBJ2-7
CDR3: ASSLALGYEQY

V: TRBV10-2
size: -
J: TRBJ1-2
CDR3: ASSGGGNYGYT

V: TRBV27
size: -
J: TRBJ1-3
CDR3: ASSKTGTGNTIY

V: TRBV19
size: -
J: TRBJ2-3
CDR3: ASSMAGGSRTDTQY

V: TRBV6-1
size: -
J: TRBJ1-1
CDR3: ASSEMGSGYTEAF

V: TRBV2
size: -
J: TRBJ2-7
CDR3: ASSVFMRAGEQY

V: TRBV3-1/TRBV3-2
size: -
J: TRBJ1-2
CDR3: ASSRDTNYGYT

V: TRBV7-2
size: once
J: TRBJ1-1
CDR3: ASSLRQGGTEAF

V: TRBV27
size: -
J: TRBJ2-1
CDR3: ASSSLSGHEQF

V: TRBV28
size: -
J: TRBJ1-1
CDR3: ASSQGGSAF

V: TRBV11-3
size: -
J: TRBJ2-3
CDR3: ASSRGTSVTDTQY

V: TRBV5-1
size: -
J: TRBJ2-5
CDR3: ASKGGGGFQETQY

V: TRBV6-1
size: -
J: TRBJ2-4
CDR3: ASSEESRWDLSKNIQY

V: TRBV7-9
size: -
J: TRBJ2-1
CDR3: ASSPRGGPPNNEQF